The present T cell receptor beta chain was sequenced within a study of cytomegalovirus exposure and HLA in healthy donors. About the study: Among the approximately 370 donors who were genotyped, about 80% fell in the genetic ancestry cluster that is associated with self-reported Caucasian donors.

The CDR3 spans 16 residues. The germline gives CDR1 WSHSY, CDR2 SAAADI. Trimming took 10 bases from V and 7 from J; bases not matched to a gene: 16. The PCR was carried out with 60 Vbeta primers and 13 Jbeta primers. Data came from immunoSEQ multiplex PCR; TCRdb stores just in-frame clones and leaves some out. The table records approximately 160,000 clones, roughly 79% of them present only once. This TCR derives from a male donor in good health and CMV-seropositive. The sample was PBMCs. This chain links TRBV10-2 with TRBJ2-1; 10 nucleotides match TRBD2. Written as DNA, the CDR3 is TGCGCCACCTCATCTATGAGCGGGGGGGATCAGAATGAGCAGTTCTTC. Residues: CATSSMSGGDQNEQFF.